Each of the 10 T cell receptor beta chains below was sequenced from the same sample in a study of human T cells and chemical hapten exposure. Each CDR3 protein gets one entry after TCRdb re-called the RACE reads with MiXCR. The sample lists about 82,000 distinct CDR3 sequences; 10% to 15% were seen once. Time point reported: patch test 3, about 24 weeks after DPC sensitization. This sample's treatment: therapeutic diphenylcyclopropenone sensitization with weekly scalp DPC. The source was whole blood, collected in connection with sensitization to the hapten diphenylcyclopropenone (DPC). The receptors derive from a woman aged 45-60 years with alopecia areata. Some clones in this sample may be carry-over from other donors' samples.

This clonotype occurred many times. This rearrangement joins TRBV7-6 to TRBJ2-3; D might be TRBD1 (5 bases). This CDR3 spans 13 amino acids. The germline V gene has CDR1 SGHVS and CDR2 FNYEAQ. With 5 bases removed from V and 8 bases from J, the gap between germline ends came to 14 bases. The CDR3 coding sequence is TGTGCCAGCAGCCCAGGGTGGCGAAGTACGCAGTATTTT. Protein product: CASSPGWRSTQYF. Together with reference TRBV7-6 and TRBJ2-3, the CDR3 gives the full variable domain: GAGVSQSPRYKVTKRGQDVALRCDPISGHVSLYWYRQALGQGPEFLTYFNYEAQQDKSGLPNDRFSAERPEGSISTLTIQRTEQRDSAMYRCASSPGWRSTQYFGPGTRLTVL.

A few counts support this clonotype. The chain employs TRBV7-2 and TRBJ2-1; no reliable D call. Germline assignment: CDR1 SGHTA and CDR2 FQGNSA. Trimming left V 4 bases short and J 5 bases short, with 9 bases between. The CDR3 totals 13 residues. This CDR3 reads CASSYSGNNEQFF. The CDR3 DNA follows: TGTGCCAGCAGCTACTCGGGCAACAATGAGCAGTTCTTC.

The V call is TRBV5-6, the J call TRBJ2-7; D uncertain. Germline V gene sequence: CDR1 SGHDT, CDR2 YYEEEE. Trimming shortened V by 0 bases and J by 7 bases, and 14 bases separated the two germline ends. The CDR3 sequence is 14 residues long. For the CDR3, the DNA is TGTGCCAGCAGCTTGGGGGCGCTTCCGCAAGAGCAGTACTTC. The encoded protein is CASSLGALPQEQYF.

The rearrangement links TRBV11-2 to TRBJ1-3, with D hard to call. CDR3 length: 17 amino acids. V shed 5 bases and J shed 0 bases, with 17 bases lying between them. Germline CDR1 reads SGHAT; CDR2 reads FQNNGV. The CDR3 here is CASSPKRPGGSGNTIYF. Written as DNA, the CDR3 is TGTGCCAGCAGCCCGAAGAGACCCGGCGGCTCTGGAAACACCATATATTTT.

The sample holds a few counts of this clonotype. The V call is TRBV5-1, the J call TRBJ2-5; the D gene is possibly TRBD1 (5 bases). This CDR3 contains 14 residues. CDR1 is SGHRS, CDR2 YFSETQ, per germline. Trimming pared 4 bases from V and 0 bases from J, leaving 10 bases between. The CDR3: CASSPRQYQETQYF. The CDR3 nucleotides read TGCGCCAGCAGCCCACGACAGTACCAAGAGACCCAGTACTTC.

V gene TRBV20-1 combines with J gene TRBJ2-3; D is uncertain. V lost 6 bases and J 2 bases, leaving 15 bases between the germline ends. The CDR3 has 14 amino acids. Germline assignment: CDR1 DFQATT and CDR2 SNEGSKA (reference sequence). The CDR3 bases are TGCAGTGCCAAACCACCCATACCCACAGATACGCAGTATTTT. Translation: CSAKPPIPTDTQYF.

The rearrangement joins TRBV3-1 to TRBJ2-6; no definite D call. Germline assignment: CDR1 LGHDT and CDR2 YNNKEL (reference sequence). The germline V and J ends were trimmed by 0 bases and 1 base, with 7 bases remaining between them. This CDR3 is built from 16 residues. For the CDR3, the DNA is TGTGCCAGCAGCCAAGATACTGGTTCTGGGGCCAACGTCCTGACTTTC. This gives the protein CASSQDTGSGANVLTF.

This clonotype was counted a few times. This sequence joins TRBV7-9 and TRBJ2-3; D call uncertain. The CDR3 is 15 amino acids. CDR1 and CDR2 (germline): SEHNR, FQNEAQ (reference sequence). V lost 3 bases to trimming and J lost 4 bases, with 14 bases between them. This chain's CDR3 is CASSFGGQLADTQYF. DNA of the CDR3: TGTGCCAGCAGCTTTGGCGGCCAGCTGGCAGATACGCAGTATTTT.

This clonotype was detected a few times. The chain uses TRBV20-1 and TRBJ2-3; D remains unclear. CDR1 and CDR2 from the germline V gene are DFQATT and SNEGSKA (reference sequence). CDR3 size: 11 residues. V was cut by 4 bases and J by 5 bases, with 7 bases left in between. The CDR3 DNA follows: TGCAGTGCTACCCCCAAAGATACGCAGTATTTT. It translates to CSATPKDTQYF.

The chain is built from TRBV27 and TRBJ2-1; D assignment may be TRBD1 or TRBD2 (5 bases each). Germline loops: CDR1 MNHEY, CDR2 SMNVEV (reference sequence). This CDR3 is built from 14 residues. Trimming removed 1 base at V and 5 bases at J, with 9 bases between. CDR3 in amino acids: CASSLLRDHNEQFF. The DNA of the CDR3 is TGTGCCAGCAGTTTATTGAGGGACCACAATGAGCAGTTCTTC.